This T cell receptor (beta chain) stems from a study of T cell responses to AZD1222 COVID-19 vaccine. This clone was found a few times. Its antigen is not identified. Sequenced by immunoSEQ multiplex PCR; TCRdb stores in-frame clones only, minus some. The table includes over 45,000 clones, roughly 90% detected once. Study conclusions and caveats: Breadth and depth of Spike-specific TCRs rose after two AZD1222 doses.

Germline V CDR1 and CDR2: GTSNPN, SVGIG (reference sequence). V lost 2 bases, J lost 12 bases, and 11 bases lay in between. The CDR3 runs 11 residues. Sequencing used peripheral blood, obtained on day 0 of AZD1222 vaccination. The receptor was isolated from an adult in good health. The chain combines TRBV30 with TRBJ2-1; no clear D. CDR3 in amino acids: CAWSPSFGQFF. The CDR3 DNA reads TGTGCCTGGAGTCCGAGCTTCGGGCAGTTCTTC.